The next 21 T cell receptor beta chains were all read from a single sample in a study of OX40 agonist ivuxolimab in advanced cancers. The protocol was immunoSEQ multiplex PCR, while the TCRdb copy is restricted to in-frame clones and leaves out a portion. The data contain 13,000 or so clones, roughly 76% of them seen just once; the ten biggest clones take up approximately 15%. The starting material was CD4+ or CD8+ T cells sorted from blood, obtained in a trial of the OX40 agonist ivuxolimab. The origin of the receptors is an adult with an advanced solid tumor such as melanoma, head and neck, liver or kidney cancer.

This clone was counted only a few times. This sequence joins TRBV4-3 and TRBJ1-2, with 12 positions matching TRBD1. Germline V gene lookup returns CDR1 LGHNA and CDR2 YSLEER. V was pared by 8 bases and J by 5 bases, with 12 bases of the junction left unmatched. This CDR3 contains 16 residues. CDR3 sequence reads: CASGGGTGGSGYGYTF. CDR3 DNA sequence: TGCGCCAGCGGAGGGGGGACAGGGGGCTCTGGATATGGCTACACCTTC.

Of note for this clone: A much larger clone differs from this one at a single base, so this may be a read error. Other DNA sequences of this sample code for an identical CDR3. The chain uses TRBV27 and TRBJ2-1; 7 nucleotides agree with TRBD1. Germline CDR1 reads MNHEY; CDR2 reads SMNVEV (reference sequence). The CDR3 runs to 14 residues. The DNA for the CDR3 is TGTGCCAGCACCATCACAGGGGCCTACAATGAACAGTTCTTC. It codes for CASTITGAYNEQFF.

This chain links TRBV2 with TRBJ2-1, with TRBD1 identical over 11 bases. Germline CDR1 is SNHLY and CDR2 is FYNNEI. V lost 5 bases to trimming and J lost 4 bases; unmatched junction nucleotides: 10. CDR3 size: 17 residues. The CDR3 DNA reads TGTGCCAGCAGTACTTCTGGGGACAGGGGGAAATACAATGAGCAGTTCTTC. It encodes CASSTSGDRGKYNEQFF.

This clone has more than one count but fewer than ten. Other DNA sequences of this sample code for an identical CDR3. CDR3 region: CASSVGQGTYEQYF. CDR3 bases: TGTGCCAGCAGCGTAGGGCAGGGGACCTACGAGCAGTACTTC. The V call is TRBV9, the J call TRBJ2-7; tentatively, D is TRBD1 (6 bases). CDR3 length equals 14 residues. In germline, CDR1 is SGDLS, CDR2 YYNGEE. The V and J ends lost 0 bases and 2 bases respectively, with 9 bases between them. Filled out from reference TRBV9 and TRBJ2-7, the complete variable domain reads DSGVTQTPKHLITATGQRVTLRCSPRSGDLSVYWYQQSLDQGLQFLIQYYNGEERAKGNILERFSAQQFPDLHSELNLSSLELGDSALYFCASSVGQGTYEQYFGPGTRLTVT.

This clone was detected once. This chain connects TRBV7-2 to TRBJ2-1; 7 bases fit TRBD2. The J segment lost 12 bases and the V segment lost 3 bases, leaving 17 bases of the junction unmatched. This CDR3 region has 16 residues. CDR1 and CDR2 (germline): SGHTA, FQGNSA. The DNA of the CDR3 is TGTGCCAGCAGCTTGACCGGGACTAACTACGGAGAACCGCAGTTCTTC. It codes for CASSLTGTNYGEPQFF.

The chain uses TRBV5-4 and TRBJ2-3; D is perhaps TRBD2 (7 bases). V lost 5 bases and J 0 bases, leaving 16 bases between the germline ends. The V gene's germline CDR1 is SGHNT and CDR2 YYREEE (reference sequence). The CDR3 extends over 16 amino acids. The CDR3 DNA reads as TGTGCCAGCAGTAAGGGGGGGCCGGTTAGCACAGATACGCAGTATTTT. This sequence encodes CASSKGGPVSTDTQYF.

J is TRBJ2-7 and V is TRBV5-4, with a possible D match to TRBD2 (6 bases). V gave up 2 bases and J gave up 6 bases, with 9 bases separating them. Germline-derived CDR1 and CDR2 are SGHNT and YYREEE (reference sequence). This CDR3 contains 12 residues. The CDR3 DNA follows: TGTGCCAGCAGCTTAACTAGCTCCGAGCAGTACTTC. It encodes CASSLTSSEQYF.

The CDR3 sequence: CASSYGGEGETQYF. DNA of the CDR3: TGTGCCAGCAGTTACGGGGGCGAGGGGGAGACCCAGTACTTC. The chain uses TRBV6-5 and TRBJ2-5, with a tentative D call TRBD1 (6 bases). Per germline, CDR1 MNHEY and CDR2 SVGAGI. This CDR3 contains 14 residues. V was pared by 2 bases and J by 5 bases, with 12 bases between.

This clone was seen a few times. The J gene is TRBJ2-1, the V gene TRBV4-1; unclear D gene. This CDR3 region has 14 residues. The germline V gene has CDR1 MGHRA and CDR2 YSYEKL. V lost 0 bases to trimming and J lost 9 bases, with 12 bases between them. The CDR3 loop reads CASSQDWVKSEQFF. DNA of the CDR3: TGCGCCAGCAGCCAAGATTGGGTAAAAAGTGAGCAGTTCTTC.

This clone was observed a few times. The chain combines TRBV13 with TRBJ2-7; D gene ambiguous. The germline CDR1 and CDR2 sequences are PRHDT and FYEKMQ (reference sequence). The CDR3 is made up of 12 amino acids. V lost 5 bases to trimming and J lost 3 bases, with 8 bases between them. The CDR3 DNA is TGTGCCAGCAGCCTCGACAACTACGAGCAGTACTTC. This translates into CASSLDNYEQYF.

CDR3: CASGLAGLNNEQFF. CDR3 coding DNA: TGTGCTAGTGGACTAGCGGGGCTAAACAATGAGCAGTTCTTC. This chain uses TRBV12-5 with TRBJ2-1; 10 bases are shared with TRBD2. The CDR3 contains 14 residues. The germline gives CDR1 LGHNT, CDR2 FRNRAP. After removal of 6 bases from V and 5 bases from J, the junction contained 4 bases not matched to a gene.

The CDR3 DNA sequence: TGTGCCAGCAGCCCCCCGGGACCTTCTAACACAGATACGCAGTATTTT. Amino acid sequence: CASSPPGPSNTDTQYF. This chain connects TRBV7-2 to TRBJ2-3; the D gene could be TRBD1 or TRBD2 (5 bases each). Trimming left V 5 bases short and J 2 bases short, with 17 bases between. CDR1 is SGHTA, CDR2 FQGNSA, per germline. The length of the CDR3 is 16 residues.

This rearrangement joins TRBV7-9 to TRBJ2-5; unclear D gene. Deletions cut 7 bases from V and 3 bases from J, with 24 bases between. The CDR3 has 17 residues. Germline loops: CDR1 SEHNR, CDR2 FQNEAQ (reference sequence). CDR3: CASNILSHAINEETQYF. In nucleotides, the CDR3 is TGTGCCAGCAACATACTTAGCCACGCTATAAATGAAGAGACCCAGTACTTC.

V usage is TRBV11-1 and J usage is TRBJ2-7; TRBD2 is a possible D gene (5 bases). V was trimmed by 5 bases and J by 2 bases, leaving 13 bases between them. The CDR3 has 14 amino acids. The germline V gene has CDR1 SGHAT and CDR2 FQDESV (reference sequence). CDR3 in DNA: TGTGCCAGCAGCCCCCCGGACGGGACCTACGAGCAGTACTTC. Translation gives CASSPPDGTYEQYF.

The CDR3 coding sequence is TGTGCCAGCAGCTTAGAGTCTAGCAGTTACAATGAGCAGTTCTTC. Protein: CASSLESSSYNEQFF. V is TRBV13 and J is TRBJ2-1, with D possibly matching TRBD2 (5 bases). The V end was cut by 1 base, the J end by 4 bases, with 11 bases between. The CDR3 contains 15 residues. CDR1 and CDR2 (germline): PRHDT, FYEKMQ (reference sequence).

This clone has just one count. The rearrangement joins TRBV4-3 to TRBJ2-3; a possible D gene is TRBD2 (7 bases). Trimming stripped 2 bases from V and 4 bases from J, with 13 bases between. Per the germline V gene, CDR1 is LGHNA and CDR2 is YSLEER. The CDR3 runs 15 residues. As DNA, the CDR3 is TGCGCCAGCAGCCAATCCCCGGGGGGCGCAGATACGCAGTATTTT. Protein: CASSQSPGGADTQYF.

This chain links TRBV27 with TRBJ2-7; TRBD2 is a possible D gene (6 bases). Germline assignment: CDR1 MNHEY and CDR2 SMNVEV (reference sequence). There are 13 residues in the CDR3. V was trimmed by 8 bases and J by 0 bases, leaving 11 bases between them. DNA for the CDR3: TGTGCCAGCCAGGCGGGGAGCTCCTACGAGCAGTACTTC. Translation gives CASQAGSSYEQYF.

The table lists this clone with a few counts. V is TRBV15 and J is TRBJ1-1; weak D call: TRBD1 (6 bases). CDR1 is LNHNV and CDR2 is YYDKDF in the germline V gene (reference sequence). The CDR3 covers 13 residues. Trimming took off 2 bases at V and 3 bases at J, with 7 bases between the two ends. The CDR3: CATSRQGHTEAFF. Written as DNA, the CDR3 is TGTGCCACCAGCAGACAGGGGCACACTGAAGCTTTCTTT.

This clone has only a few counts. The chain joins TRBV5-4 to TRBJ1-1; 8 bases are shared with TRBD1. This CDR3 contains 15 residues. V was clipped by 4 bases and J by 5 bases; unmatched bases: 10. Germline assignment: CDR1 SGHNT and CDR2 YYREEE (reference sequence). The CDR3 spells CASSPRDRRLTEAFF. The CDR3 DNA sequence: TGTGCCAGCAGCCCTAGGGACAGGAGGTTGACTGAAGCTTTCTTT.

This clone was recorded only once. The chain combines TRBV6-5 with TRBJ2-1; 11 positions match TRBD2. The CDR3 has 14 amino acids. V lost 2 bases and J lost 15; bases outside the gene matches: 9. The germline V gene encodes CDR1 MNHEY and CDR2 SVGAGI. The CDR3 sequence: CASSYAGLAGSPFF. DNA of the CDR3: TGTGCCAGCAGTTACGCCGGACTAGCGGGTAGCCCGTTCTTC.

The chain employs TRBV5-8 and TRBJ1-1; a weak D match, TRBD1 (5 bases). The CDR3 spans 14 residues. V was clipped by 7 bases and J by 1 base, with 14 bases between them. CDR1 and CDR2 from the germline V gene are SGHTS and YDEGEE. Here the CDR3 reads CASDRGSGNTEAFF. CDR3 DNA: TGTGCCAGCGATCGGGGGTCGGGGAACACTGAAGCTTTCTTT.